The rows below give T cell receptor beta chains drawn from one sample of a study of response to subunit inactivated influenza vaccine. TCRdb called the RT-PCR reads again in MiXCR, with one record for every CDR3 protein. The table has hundreds of thousands of distinct CDR3 sequences, about 14% seen once. The sequencing used PBMCs from blood, collected 14 to 15 days before vaccination. These receptors were collected from a man aged 50-59 years who received an inactivated influenza vaccine. Both conserved end residues are part of each CDR3. D genes are given only for firm matches. Rows may omit the clone size; those that give it use once, few, many or a size class.

DNA: TGCGCCAGCAGCCAAGATTCCGGGTCGTGGACCCAGTACTTC
CDR3: CASSQDSGSWTQYF
J: TRBJ2-5
size: few
D: .
V: TRBV4-3

DNA: TGTGCCAGCAGCCAAGACATGAACACTGAAGCTTTCTTT
CDR3: CASSQDMNTEAFF
J: TRBJ1-1
size: many
D: .
V: TRBV14

DNA: TGTGCCAGCAGTGAACAGGGCTACGAGCAGTACTTC
CDR3: CASSEQGYEQYF
J: TRBJ2-7
size: many
D: .
V: TRBV25-1

DNA: TGCAGTGCTAGAGAGCTACATGGGACCCATCCTAATTCACCCCTCCACTTT
CDR3: CSARELHGTHPNSPLHF
J: TRBJ1-6
size: few
D: .
V: TRBV20-1

DNA: TGCGCCAGCAGCTCGGGTGCTAGCATCGCAGATACGCAGTATTTT
CDR3: CASSSGASIADTQYF
J: TRBJ2-3
size: .
D: .
V: TRBV5-1

DNA: TGTGCCAGCAGCCCCAGGGATTCCCCCCCGTACGAGCAGTACTTC
CDR3: CASSPRDSPPYEQYF
J: TRBJ2-7
size: few
D: .
V: TRBV7-3

DNA: TGTGCCAGCAGTCCCTGGACAGGGGGCTTTGATAATACGCAGTATTTT
CDR3: CASSPWTGGFDNTQYF
J: TRBJ2-3
size: many
D: TRBD1
V: TRBV12-3/TRBV12-4

DNA: TGTGCCAGCAGCGCACAGGGTCACAGCAATCAGCCCCAGCATTTT
CDR3: CASSAQGHSNQPQHF
J: TRBJ1-5
size: few
D: .
V: TRBV7-2

DNA: TGTGCCATCAGTGAAGCGACTAGCGGCTACAATGAGCAGTTCTTC
CDR3: CAISEATSGYNEQFF
J: TRBJ2-1
size: few
D: TRBD2
V: TRBV10-3

DNA: TGTGCCAGCAGCCCGCCCCATCGGGTCACTAGCACAGATACGCAGTATTTT
CDR3: CASSPPHRVTSTDTQYF
J: TRBJ2-3
size: .
D: .
V: TRBV7-6

DNA: TGTGCCAGCAGCCAAGTGGGGGAGAACACTGAAGCTTTCTTT
CDR3: CASSQVGENTEAFF
J: TRBJ1-1
size: few
D: .
V: TRBV3-1

DNA: TGCGCCAGCAGTGCCAGCGGTAGCGGGCCGTGGGAGCTGTTTTTT
CDR3: CASSASGSGPWELFF
J: TRBJ2-2
size: .
D: TRBD2
V: TRBV10-2

DNA: TGTGCCAGCAGCGTAGCCCCCACAGGGGTTGAGCAGTTCTTC
CDR3: CASSVAPTGVEQFF
J: TRBJ2-1
size: many
D: TRBD1
V: TRBV9

DNA: TGTGCCACCAGTGATGAAGTAGATACGCAGTATTTT
CDR3: CATSDEVDTQYF
J: TRBJ2-3
size: few
D: .
V: TRBV24-1

DNA: TGTGCCAGCTCACCACGAGGACAGGTGAACACCGGGGAGCTGTTTTTT
CDR3: CASSPRGQVNTGELFF
J: TRBJ2-2
size: .
D: TRBD1
V: TRBV18

DNA: TGTGCCAGCAGCTTGGAAGGGACTAGCCCCCGGGATACGCAGTATTTT
CDR3: CASSLEGTSPRDTQYF
J: TRBJ2-3
size: .
D: TRBD2
V: TRBV5-4

DNA: TGTGCCAGCAGCCGCCCGTTAGCGGGTGATGCCTACAATGAGCAGTTCTTC
CDR3: CASSRPLAGDAYNEQFF
J: TRBJ2-1
size: few
D: TRBD2
V: TRBV11-1

DNA: TGCAGTGCTAGAGATTTTGACCAGTTTCCTCGGGAGACCCAGTACTTC
CDR3: CSARDFDQFPRETQYF
J: TRBJ2-5
size: .
D: .
V: TRBV20-1

DNA: TGTGCCAGCAGTTACTCTAGCCGGACAGGGTTCACAGATACGCAGTATTTT
CDR3: CASSYSSRTGFTDTQYF
J: TRBJ2-3
size: few
D: TRBD1
V: TRBV6-5

DNA: TGTGCCAGCAGACAACCAGGGACAGGGAACACCGGGGAGCTGTTTTTT
CDR3: CASRQPGTGNTGELFF
J: TRBJ2-2
size: .
D: TRBD1
V: TRBV25-1

DNA: TGTGCCAGTAGTATGGGGACTTCTCCCACAGATACGCAGTATTTT
CDR3: CASSMGTSPTDTQYF
J: TRBJ2-3
size: .
D: .
V: TRBV19

DNA: TGTGCCATCAGACCGGGACTAGCGGGTTCCGGGGAGCTGTTTTTT
CDR3: CAIRPGLAGSGELFF
J: TRBJ2-2
size: .
D: TRBD2
V: TRBV10-3

DNA: TGTGCCAGCAGTTACGGCCCTAGCGGGATTGGATATGAGCAGTTCTTC
CDR3: CASSYGPSGIGYEQFF
J: TRBJ2-1
size: .
D: TRBD2
V: TRBV6-2/TRBV6-3

DNA: TGTGCCAGCAGCTTAGTTTGGGGAGAAGACTATGGCTACACCTTC
CDR3: CASSLVWGEDYGYTF
J: TRBJ1-2
size: many
D: .
V: TRBV7-2

DNA: TGTGCCAGCAGCCCGACAGGGGAGGGCGATGAAAAACTGTTTTTT
CDR3: CASSPTGEGDEKLFF
J: TRBJ1-4
size: few
D: TRBD1
V: TRBV3-1

DNA: TGTGCCTGGGGACAGACCCAAGAGACCCAGTACTTC
CDR3: CAWGQTQETQYF
J: TRBJ2-5
size: .
D: .
V: TRBV30

DNA: TGTGCCAGCAGTTACAGCGGGGGGCCGGGGGAGACCCAGTACTTC
CDR3: CASSYSGGPGETQYF
J: TRBJ2-5
size: .
D: TRBD2
V: TRBV6-5

DNA: TGTGCCAGCTCACTGTCGGCCGAGTACAATGAGCAGTTCTTC
CDR3: CASSLSAEYNEQFF
J: TRBJ2-1
size: .
D: .
V: TRBV18

DNA: TGCAGTGCTAGAGTTTTGACAAAGCTAGATACGCAGTATTTT
CDR3: CSARVLTKLDTQYF
J: TRBJ2-3
size: .
D: .
V: TRBV20-1

DNA: TGTGCCACCAGTGCCCCTGAGGGATACGGGCCGCAAGAGACCCAGTACTTC
CDR3: CATSAPEGYGPQETQYF
J: TRBJ2-5
size: many
D: .
V: TRBV24-1

DNA: TGTGCCAGCAGTTACCCCAGAACCGGGACAGGGCACTACGAGCAGTACTTC
CDR3: CASSYPRTGTGHYEQYF
J: TRBJ2-7
size: .
D: TRBD1
V: TRBV6-2/TRBV6-3

DNA: TGTGCCAGCAGTTCAAGCGGCCCCGTAGGGAATGAGCAGTTCTTC
CDR3: CASSSSGPVGNEQFF
J: TRBJ2-1
size: .
D: .
V: TRBV28

DNA: TGTGCCAGCAGTTTATTAACGCCGACAGGGAACTACGAGCAGTACTTC
CDR3: CASSLLTPTGNYEQYF
J: TRBJ2-7
size: few
D: TRBD1
V: TRBV27

DNA: TGTGCCAGCAGTCCCACAACCACAGATACGCAGTATTTT
CDR3: CASSPTTTDTQYF
J: TRBJ2-3
size: many
D: .
V: TRBV12-3/TRBV12-4

DNA: TGTGCCAGCAGCTTAGTTGTGGAAAACATTCAGTACTTC
CDR3: CASSLVVENIQYF
J: TRBJ2-4
size: many
D: .
V: TRBV7-9

DNA: TGTGCCAGCAGGTCCGGAACTAGCTCCTACAATGAGCAGTTCTTC
CDR3: CASRSGTSSYNEQFF
J: TRBJ2-1
size: .
D: .
V: TRBV28

DNA: TGTGCCAGCAGTTGGACAGCTAACTATGGCTACACCTTC
CDR3: CASSWTANYGYTF
J: TRBJ1-2
size: .
D: .
V: TRBV27

DNA: TGCGCCAGCAGCCAAGACCACAGGGCCGCAGGGACCCAGTACTTC
CDR3: CASSQDHRAAGTQYF
J: TRBJ2-5
size: few
D: .
V: TRBV4-3

DNA: TGTGCCAGCAGCCTAGGGGGACAGGGGGCCGGGGAGCTGTTTTTT
CDR3: CASSLGGQGAGELFF
J: TRBJ2-2
size: .
D: TRBD1
V: TRBV11-3

DNA: TGTGCCAGCAGCCAAGGACAGGGTGTTCAGCCCCAGCATTTT
CDR3: CASSQGQGVQPQHF
J: TRBJ1-5
size: few
D: TRBD1
V: TRBV4-2

DNA: TGCGCCAGCAGCCAACCGGCGGGGACAGGGGGAATTCCAGGGGGAAACATTCAGTACTTC
CDR3: CASSQPAGTGGIPGGNIQYF
J: TRBJ2-4
size: .
D: TRBD1
V: TRBV4-1

DNA: TGTGCCAGCAGCATAGGGACAGTGCGCTCCTACGAGCAGTACTTC
CDR3: CASSIGTVRSYEQYF
J: TRBJ2-7
size: few
D: TRBD1
V: TRBV11-2

DNA: TGTGCCAGCAGTCGCCAGACATCTGGGGCCAACGTCCTGACTTTC
CDR3: CASSRQTSGANVLTF
J: TRBJ2-6
size: .
D: .
V: TRBV6-1